This is a list of T cell receptor beta chains from one sample in a study of T-cell memory formation after mild COVID-19. One entry per CDR3 protein results from TCRdb running MiXCR on the 5' RACE reads. The table records roughly 150,000 distinct CDR3 sequences, roughly 15% of them present only once. The material sequenced was PBMCs or a T cell subset sorted from them (not recorded which). The receptors stem from an adult woman who had mild COVID-19 (a few samples of this study predate the infection). Cell type and time point are not known. CDR3s include the opening cysteine and the closing phenylalanine or tryptophan. D genes are given only for firm matches. Clone size is stated in some rows and not others, as once, few, many or a class when expanded.

j_call	v_call	d_call	clone_size	cdr3_aa	cdr3_nt
TRBJ1-2	TRBV6-6	TRBD1	-	CASSYDRGLGYTF	TGTGCCAGCAGTTACGACAGGGGGCTTGGCTACACCTTC
TRBJ2-1	TRBV7-9	TRBD1	-	CASSLGWDRGYNEQFF	TGTGCCAGCAGCTTAGGCTGGGACAGGGGTTACAATGAGCAGTTCTTC
TRBJ1-2	TRBV7-9	TRBD1	few	CASSAGGIYGYTF	TGTGCCAGCAGCGCAGGGGGGATCTATGGCTACACCTTC
TRBJ2-3	TRBV2	-	-	CASSVIGKVLGDTQYF	TGTGCCAGCAGTGTTATAGGGAAAGTGTTAGGCGATACGCAGTATTTT
TRBJ2-1	TRBV9	-	-	CASSVPGGSYNEQFF	TGTGCCAGCAGCGTCCCCGGGGGCTCCTACAATGAGCAGTTCTTC
TRBJ1-5	TRBV15	TRBD1	few	CATSRDQGQINQPQHF	TGTGCCACCAGCAGAGATCAGGGACAGATCAATCAGCCCCAGCATTTT
TRBJ2-1	TRBV2	-	-	CASSEKEASYNEQFF	TGTGCCAGCAGTGAAAAGGAGGCGTCCTACAATGAGCAGTTCTTC
TRBJ1-1	TRBV4-1	-	-	CASSQVALLSAFF	TGCGCCAGCAGCCAAGTGGCACTGTTGTCTGCTTTCTTT
TRBJ2-2	TRBV16	-	-	CASSQSGWELFF	TGTGCCAGCAGCCAATCGGGATGGGAGCTGTTTTTT
TRBJ2-3	TRBV9	-	-	CASSSRPGVADTQYF	TGTGCCAGCAGCTCGCGTCCGGGGGTTGCAGATACGCAGTATTTT
TRBJ2-4	TRBV20-1	-	few	CSAPQGDIQYF	TGCAGTGCGCCACAGGGCGACATTCAGTACTTC
TRBJ2-7	TRBV20-1	-	-	CSARRGRTYEQYF	TGCAGTGCTAGGCGGGGGCGTACCTACGAGCAGTACTTC
TRBJ1-1	TRBV18	-	-	CASSPREEAFF	TGTGCCAGCTCACCACGAGAGGAGGCTTTCTTT
TRBJ2-7	TRBV7-2	TRBD2	-	CASSLERGLGLAGGQYEQYF	TGTGCCAGCAGCTTAGAACGAGGACTAGGACTAGCGGGAGGCCAATACGAGCAGTACTTC
TRBJ2-1	TRBV4-1	-	few	CASSLDQVAEQFF	TGCGCCAGCAGCCTTGACCAGGTTGCTGAGCAGTTCTTC
TRBJ2-7	TRBV27	TRBD2	-	CASSIWTSRGGYEQYF	TGTGCCAGCAGTATATGGACTAGCCGGGGAGGGTACGAGCAGTACTTC
TRBJ1-1	TRBV19	-	-	CASSISGKMNTEAFF	TGTGCCAGTAGTATTTCGGGGAAAATGAACACTGAAGCTTTCTTT
TRBJ2-1	TRBV23-1	-	few	CASSQTAHTYFNEQFF	TGCGCCAGCAGTCAGACCGCACATACTTACTTCAATGAGCAGTTCTTC
TRBJ2-1	TRBV7-2	-	few	CASSLVGPRQFF	TGTGCCAGCAGCTTAGTAGGGCCGCGGCAGTTCTTC
TRBJ1-1	TRBV5-1	-	-	CASSDGTAEGLEAFF	TGCGCCAGCAGCGACGGGACGGCGGAGGGCCTTGAAGCTTTCTTT
TRBJ2-7	TRBV25-1	TRBD1	-	CASSALRTGNTPGYEQYF	TGTGCCAGCAGTGCCCTAAGGACAGGAAACACCCCGGGATACGAGCAGTACTTC
TRBJ2-3	TRBV5-1	-	-	CASSTSQTGQYF	TGCGCCAGCAGCACCAGCCAGACAGGCCAGTATTTT
TRBJ2-3	TRBV7-9	-	few	CASSFTGDTDTQYF	TGTGCCAGCAGCTTTACCGGGGACACAGATACGCAGTATTTT
TRBJ2-3	TRBV20-1	-	few	CSASGGKTITDTQYF	TGCAGTGCTAGCGGGGGTAAAACAATCACAGATACGCAGTATTTT
TRBJ2-1	TRBV11-2	-	few	CASSFGEGSSYNEQFF	TGTGCCAGCAGCTTCGGAGAAGGTAGTTCCTACAATGAGCAGTTCTTC
TRBJ2-3	TRBV12-3/TRBV12-4	TRBD2	few	CASPPSRSTSGATDTQYF	TGTGCCAGCCCGCCAAGCCGAAGTACTAGCGGGGCTACAGATACGCAGTATTTT